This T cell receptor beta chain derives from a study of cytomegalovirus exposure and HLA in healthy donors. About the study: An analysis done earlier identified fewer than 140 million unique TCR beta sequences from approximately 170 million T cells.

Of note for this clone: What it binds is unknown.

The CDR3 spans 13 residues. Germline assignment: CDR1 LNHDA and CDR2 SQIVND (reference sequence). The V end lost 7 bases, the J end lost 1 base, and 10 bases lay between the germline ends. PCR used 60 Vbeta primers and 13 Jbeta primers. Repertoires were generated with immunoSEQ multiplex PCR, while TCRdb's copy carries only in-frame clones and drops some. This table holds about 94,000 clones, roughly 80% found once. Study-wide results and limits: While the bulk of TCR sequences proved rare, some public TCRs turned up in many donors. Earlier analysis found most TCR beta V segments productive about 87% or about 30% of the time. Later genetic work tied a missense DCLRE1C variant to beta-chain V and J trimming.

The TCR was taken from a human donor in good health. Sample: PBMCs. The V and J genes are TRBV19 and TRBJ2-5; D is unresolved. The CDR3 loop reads CASKASGQETQYF. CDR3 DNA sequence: TGTGCCAGTAAGGCGTCAGGCCAAGAGACCCAGTACTTC.